This T cell receptor (beta chain) came from a study of vaccination and CD4 T cells after COVID-19. Sample treatment: approximately nine-day PBMC culture with coronavirus spike peptide pools or control peptides (ViraFEST assay). When approximately ten days of culture had elapsed, CD4+ T cells were isolated by negative selection. The ends lost 0 bases at V and 6 bases at J; junction bases unmatched: 0. This CDR3 has 14 amino acids. Per the germline V gene, CDR1 is LGHDT and CDR2 is YNNKEL (reference sequence). A remark on this clonotype: Its target is not known.

The Oncomine TCR Beta short-read assay was applied to DNA of cultured CD4+ T cells. From the PCR reads, TCRdb called clonotypes with MiXCR, one entry per CDR3 protein. The repertoire holds 25,000 to 30,000 distinct CDR3 sequences, about 60% seen once, with less than 20% in the top ten. The chain recombines TRBV3-1 with TRBJ1-2; TRBD1 matches 11 bases. The clonotype originates from a human donor who received a COVID-19 vaccine. Here the sequenced sample was CD4+ T cells from blood, cultured in vitro, taken after SARS-CoV-2 vaccination. The CDR3 reads CASSQEDRGHGYTF. CDR3 in DNA: TGTGCCAGCAGCCAAGAGGACAGGGGGCATGGCTACACCTTC.